The T cell receptor beta chain under discussion was sequenced for a study of blood T cell repertoires in COVID-19. Germline-derived CDR1 and CDR2 are SGDLS and YYNGEE. The CDR3 covers 14 residues. The V end lost 1 base, the J end lost 6 bases, and 12 bases lay between the germline ends. Self-reported history from a screening survey and questionnaire set each donor's cohort. Donors in Cohort 3 counted as recovered after two negative PCRs, clearance, or symptom resolution. The table came from immunoSEQ multiplex PCR; TCRdb's copy has only in-frame clones and leaves some out. This table has a few hundred thousand clones, more than 65% appearing once.

J is TRBJ2-3 and V is TRBV9, with D maybe TRBD2 (6 bases). The sequencing sample was made of PBMCs or T cells enriched from blood (not recorded which). The TCR originated in a man aged 50 to 60 who had recovered from COVID-19. The CDR3 region is CASSVKGGGDTQYF. The CDR3 DNA reads TGTGCCAGCAGCGTAAAAGGCGGAGGGGATACGCAGTATTTT. The full variable domain, completed using reference TRBV9 and TRBJ2-3, is DSGVTQTPKHLITATGQRVTLRCSPRSGDLSVYWYQQSLDQGLQFLIQYYNGEERAKGNILERFSAQQFPDLHSELNLSSLELGDSALYFCASSVKGGGDTQYFGPGTRLTVL.